These 18 T cell receptor beta chains share one sample of origin, sequenced in a study of T-cell reconstitution after alpha-beta-depleted transplantation in children. The authors prepared the TCRbeta library with unique molecular identifiers. TCRdb independently ran MiXCR on the PCR reads; one entry per CDR3 protein. The data show fewer than 550,000 distinct CDR3 sequences, roughly a tenth seen once. The sample was PBMCs, taken before TCRalphabeta/CD19-depleted stem cell transplant. All receptors derive from a child aged 2 to 15 with inherited bone marrow failure, due to receive a stem cell transplant.

This clonotype was recorded at least ten times. The gene calls are TRBV29-1 and TRBJ2-1, with D perhaps matching TRBD1 or TRBD2 (6 bases each). This CDR3 contains 13 residues. CDR1 and CDR2 from the germline V gene are SQVTM and ANQGSEA. V was pared by 7 bases and J by 6 bases, with 16 bases between. The CDR3 loop reads CSARGGFSNEQFF. The CDR3 DNA reads TGCAGCGCAAGAGGGGGGTTTAGCAATGAGCAGTTCTTC.

This clonotype was picked up many times. This chain connects TRBV12-3 or TRBV12-4 to TRBJ2-1; 9 positions match TRBD2. This CDR3 has 12 residues. The trim removed 8 bases at V and 9 bases at J, leaving 5 bases unmatched. CDR3 sequence (DNA): TGTGCCAGCCTAGGACTAGCGACTGAGCAGTTCTTC. Translating gives CASLGLATEQFF.

This clonotype came up a few times. The chain has TRBV24-1 and TRBJ2-1; 11 bases align to TRBD1. The CDR3 contains 17 residues. The V segment lost 3 bases and the J segment 0 bases; nucleotides outside the gene matches: 3. The V gene's germline CDR1 is KGHDR and CDR2 SFDVKD. CDR3: CATSDRDRGGSYNEQFF. The CDR3 nucleotides read TGTGCCACCAGTGATCGGGACAGGGGGGGCTCCTACAATGAGCAGTTCTTC.

This clonotype was picked up many times. J is TRBJ2-1 and V is TRBV6-2 or TRBV6-3; the match to TRBD1 covers 8 bases. The CDR3 is 13 residues long. Germline assignment: CDR1 MNHEY and CDR2 SVGEGT. Losses at the gene ends were 6 bases for V and 6 bases for J; bases not matched to a gene: 4. The CDR3 nucleotides are TGTGCCAGCAGCCCGGGACAGGCCAATGAGCAGTTCTTC. It is translated as CASSPGQANEQFF.

The chain combines TRBV5-1 with TRBJ1-1, with D uncertain. The germline gives CDR1 SGHRS, CDR2 YFSETQ. The CDR3 runs 14 residues. With 3 bases removed from V and 1 base from J, the gap between germline ends came to 10 bases. The CDR3 spells CASSSGIGNTEAFF. The CDR3 region has the DNA TGCGCCAGCAGCTCCGGGATCGGGAACACTGAAGCTTTCTTT.

This clonotype was seen ten or more times. This sequence joins TRBV29-1 and TRBJ2-2; TRBD2 matches 8 bases. With V trimmed by 1 base and J by 5 bases, 15 bases remained unmatched. The CDR3 has 18 amino acids. Germline V gene sequence: CDR1 SQVTM, CDR2 ANQGSEA. This chain's CDR3 is CSVEGPPSGSLNTGELFF. CDR3 DNA sequence: TGCAGCGTTGAAGGCCCTCCCAGCGGGAGCCTTAATACCGGGGAGCTGTTTTTT.

In this sample, this clonotype turned up many times. CDR3 residues: CASSFDGGQDTEAFF. In nucleotides, the CDR3 is TGCGCCAGCAGCTTCGACGGGGGGCAGGACACTGAAGCTTTCTTT. The J gene is TRBJ1-1, the V gene TRBV5-1; D may be TRBD1 (6 bases). The V gene lost 2 bases and the J gene lost 3 bases, with 14 bases spanning the gap. CDR3 length: 15 amino acids. The V gene's germline CDR1 is SGHRS and CDR2 YFSETQ.

CDR3 protein: CASSQDRAAVGIQYF. The CDR3 DNA reads TGCGCCAGCAGCCAAGATAGGGCCGCTGTAGGGATTCAGTACTTC. This chain uses TRBV4-3 with TRBJ2-4; D uncertain. The CDR3 runs 15 residues. Trimming removed 0 bases from V and 10 bases from J, with 16 bases in between. In germline, CDR1 is LGHNA, CDR2 YSLEER.

As for this clonotype: One junction end disagrees with the germline gene, perhaps due to a read error. The chain joins TRBV20-1 to TRBJ2-1; 13 nucleotides line up with TRBD2. The CDR3 has 13 residues. Germline CDR1 is DFQATT and CDR2 is SNEGSKA (reference sequence). This chain's CDR3 is CSAKDGLAGAQPF. The CDR3 DNA reads TGCAGTGCCAAAGACGGACTAGCGGGAGCACAGCCCTTC.

V gene TRBV15 combines with J gene TRBJ2-1; TRBD1 agrees at 7 bases. In germline, CDR1 is LNHNV, CDR2 YYDKDF (reference sequence). The V and J ends lost 4 bases and 13 bases, in that order; junction bases with no gene match: 7. CDR3 size: 12 residues. CDR3: CATSMTGKSQFF. The CDR3 nucleotides read TGTGCCACCAGCATGACAGGGAAGTCCCAGTTCTTC.

This clonotype turned up a few times. The rearrangement joins TRBV5-1 to TRBJ2-7, with D possibly TRBD2 on 5 matching bases. Per the germline V gene, CDR1 is SGHRS and CDR2 is YFSETQ. V lost 2 bases and J lost 4, with 13 bases in between. The CDR3 runs 14 residues. The CDR3 DNA is TGCGCCAGCAGCTTTTCTAGCCATGAGTACGAGCAGTACTTC. Translated: CASSFSSHEYEQYF.

This chain links TRBV20-1 with TRBJ2-1, with TRBD2 matching 7 bases. Germline V CDR1 and CDR2: DFQATT, SNEGSKA (reference sequence). The V gene end was trimmed by 3 bases and the J gene end by 0 bases; junction bases not matched to a gene: 5. The CDR3 spans 15 residues. In DNA, the CDR3 is TGCAGTGCTAGCCGATTAGCGGGCTCCTACAATGAGCAGTTCTTC. Translated: CSASRLAGSYNEQFF.

The CDR3 DNA is TGTGCCAGCAGTTCTCTCCGGGAATACGAGCAGTACTTC. Protein sequence: CASSSLREYEQYF. The genes are TRBV27 and TRBJ2-7; a weak D match, TRBD2 (5 bases). Between the trimmed V and J ends, which lost 4 bases and 4 bases, there was a span of 11 bases. The CDR3 contains 13 residues. Per germline, CDR1 MNHEY and CDR2 SMNVEV (reference sequence).

This clonotype was picked up many times. The chain employs TRBV7-9 and TRBJ2-7; 9 bases are a match to TRBD1. J was trimmed by 6 bases and V by 10 bases; bases with no gene match: 13. The V gene's germline CDR1 is SEHNR and CDR2 FQNEAQ (reference sequence). The CDR3 contains 14 residues. The DNA for the CDR3 is TGTGCCACCGTTAACCCGGGACAGGGAGTCGAGCAGTACTTC. As protein: CATVNPGQGVEQYF.

This clonotype appeared many times. The V call is TRBV5-1, the J call TRBJ2-7; a weak D match, TRBD2 (5 bases). V lost 1 base and J lost 4, with 12 bases in between. The CDR3 runs to 14 residues. Germline V gene sequence: CDR1 SGHRS, CDR2 YFSETQ. CDR3: CASSLSSRQYEQYF. CDR3 sequence (DNA): TGCGCCAGCAGCTTGTCTAGCCGCCAATACGAGCAGTACTTC. Full variable domain (remainder filled in from reference TRBV5-1 and TRBJ2-7): KAGVTQTPRYLIKTRGQQVTLSCSPISGHRSVSWYQQTPGQGLQFLFEYFSETQRNKGNFPGRFSGRQFSNSRSEMNVSTLELGDSALYLCASSLSSRQYEQYFGPGTRLTVT.

This clonotype was observed a handful of times. The genes are TRBV19 and TRBJ2-2; D perhaps matches TRBD1 (6 bases). V lost 5 bases to trimming and J lost 1 base, with 8 bases between them. Germline CDR1 is LNHDA and CDR2 is SQIVND (reference sequence). The CDR3 extends over 14 amino acids. CDR3 nucleotide sequence: TGTGCCAGTAGTTGGACAGAGAACACCGGGGAGCTGTTTTTT. Translated: CASSWTENTGELFF. The complete variable domain, with remaining parts taken from reference TRBV19 and TRBJ2-2, reads DGGITQSPKYLFRKEGQNVTLSCEQNLNHDAMYWYRQDPGQGLRLIYYSQIVNDFQKGDIAEGYSVSREKKESFPLTVTSAQKNPTAFYLCASSWTENTGELFFGEGSRLTVL.

The V and J genes are TRBV19 and TRBJ2-2, with 7 bases identical to TRBD2. This CDR3 comprises 14 residues. In germline, CDR1 is LNHDA, CDR2 SQIVND (reference sequence). Trimming cost V 3 bases and J 4 bases; bases outside gene matches: 2. The CDR3 is CASSMGLITGELFF. The CDR3 DNA is TGTGCCAGTAGTATGGGACTAATCACCGGGGAGCTGTTTTTT.

In its sample, this clonotype was seen a few times. The chain is built from TRBV4-3 and TRBJ1-5, with 8 bases that match TRBD1. The CDR3 has 14 amino acids. Trimming took 4 bases from V and 10 from J; bases not matched to a gene: 9. CDR1 and CDR2 (germline): LGHNA, YSLEER. The CDR3 loop is CASSPGRTGRPQHF. The CDR3 DNA is TGCGCCAGCAGCCCTGGTAGGACAGGGAGACCCCAGCATTTT.